This T cell receptor (beta chain) comes out of a study of T cell responses to AZD1222 COVID-19 vaccine. Clones were read by immunoSEQ multiplex PCR, and TCRdb kept only the in-frame ones, dropping some. The table records about 150,000 clones, roughly nine tenths of them present only once. Study-wide results and limits: Clonal diversity was possibly underestimated, and the donors were mostly white British, with more females. The repertoires were collected only after the peak T cell response. Spike-specific TCR depth and breadth grew after two AZD1222 doses. Across the whole spike, CD4 TCRs peaked at regions 160-218 and 743-854.

Note on this clone: Its target is not known.

Sequencing was performed on peripheral blood, taken on day 0 of MenACWY control vaccination. The sequence derives from an adult in good health.

DNA for the CDR3: TGTGCCAGCAGCCCCTCCGGGTCCTACAATGAGCAGTTCTTC. Its protein product is CASSPSGSYNEQFF. The V and J genes are TRBV3-1 (or the pseudogene TRBV3-2) and TRBJ2-1; D gene uncertain. Trimming shortened V by 4 bases and J by 1 base, and 8 bases separated the two germline ends. CDR3 length equals 14 residues. In germline, CDR1 is LGHDT, CDR2 YNNKEL (reference sequence).